The 25 T cell receptor beta chains listed next were all sequenced from one sample in a study of blood T cell repertoires in COVID-19. Assay: immunoSEQ multiplex PCR; the TCRdb copy retains only in-frame clones and omits some. The data show roughly 130,000 clones, approximately 80% seen once. The specimen was peripheral blood. These receptors were obtained from a man between 65 and 79 years old with acute or convalescent COVID-19.

V is TRBV2 and J is TRBJ2-1; TRBD2 aligns across 10 bases. This CDR3 spans 16 amino acids. After removal of 6 bases from V and 3 bases from J, the junction contained 8 bases not matched to a gene. Germline lookup yields CDR1 SNHLY and CDR2 FYNNEI. The CDR3 bases are TGTGCCAGCAGCGCACAACTAGCGGGGAACTACAATGAGCAGTTCTTC. Protein sequence: CASSAQLAGNYNEQFF.

The J gene is TRBJ2-7, the V gene TRBV5-4; TRBD2 agrees at 8 bases. Trimming cost V 4 bases and J 3 bases; bases outside gene matches: 6. Germline V CDR1 and CDR2: SGHNT, YYREEE (reference sequence). CDR3 length: 14 amino acids. The CDR3 sequence is CASSRPGLVYEQYF. Written as DNA, the CDR3 is TGTGCCAGCAGCCGCCCGGGACTAGTCTACGAGCAGTACTTC.

CDR3 sequence: CASSPLPSGANVLTF. The CDR3 nucleotides are TGTGCCAGCAGCCCGCTACCCTCTGGGGCCAACGTCCTGACTTTC. The rearrangement uses TRBV3-1 (or the pseudogene TRBV3-2) and TRBJ2-6, with unresolved D. Trimming shortened V by 4 bases and J by 0 bases, and 7 bases separated the two germline ends. The germline V gene has CDR1 LGHDT and CDR2 YNNKEL (reference sequence). The CDR3 totals 15 residues.

CDR3 sequence: CAWSTGGQETQYF. For the CDR3, the DNA is TGTGCCTGGAGCACGGGGGGCCAAGAGACCCAGTACTTC. This chain links TRBV30 with TRBJ2-5, with 7 bases lining up with TRBD2. The CDR3 length is 13 residues. The junction had 2 bases not matched to a gene; V was cut back by 3 bases and J by 1 base. The germline V gene has CDR1 GTSNPN and CDR2 SVGIG (reference sequence).

Only one count was recorded for this clone. The chain uses TRBV7-9 and TRBJ1-4; 10 bases are shared with TRBD1. Trimming removed 5 bases from V and 5 bases from J; junction bases left unmatched: 8. The CDR3 spans 16 residues. The V gene's germline CDR1 is SEHNR and CDR2 FQNEAQ (reference sequence). The CDR3 DNA sequence: TGTGCCAGCAGCATCCCAAGGACAGGGGGGAATGAAAAACTGTTTTTT. Protein product: CASSIPRTGGNEKLFF. Full variable domain (remainder filled in from reference TRBV7-9 and TRBJ1-4): DTGVSQNPRHKITKRGQNVTFRCDPISEHNRLYWYRQTLGQGPEFLTYFQNEAQLEKSRLLSDRFSAERPKGSFSTLEIQRTEQGDSAMYLCASSIPRTGGNEKLFFGSGTQLSVL.

The genes are TRBV6-5 and TRBJ2-1; perhaps TRBD1 as D (6 bases). The CDR3 has 13 amino acids. Germline CDR1 reads MNHEY; CDR2 reads SVGAGI. The germline V and J ends were trimmed by 6 bases and 7 bases, with 13 bases remaining between them. CDR3 bases: TGTGCCAGCAGCCTCACAGGGTTTAATGAGCAGTTCTTC. Translating it yields CASSLTGFNEQFF.

The chain recombines TRBV7-9 with TRBJ2-1; the match to TRBD2 covers 7 bases. Per germline, CDR1 SEHNR and CDR2 FQNEAQ (reference sequence). Germline trimming cut 1 base from V and 5 bases from J; bases unmatched to any gene: 5. The CDR3 is 15 amino acids. CDR3 in DNA: TGTGCCAGCAGCTTAGTCCCTAGCGGCAACAATGAGCAGTTCTTC. The encoded protein is CASSLVPSGNNEQFF. The variable domain in full, completed from reference TRBV7-9 and TRBJ2-1, reads DTGVSQNPRHKITKRGQNVTFRCDPISEHNRLYWYRQTLGQGPEFLTYFQNEAQLEKSRLLSDRFSAERPKGSFSTLEIQRTEQGDSAMYLCASSLVPSGNNEQFFGPGTRLTVL.

This rearrangement joins TRBV5-6 to TRBJ1-2; 11 nucleotides align to TRBD1. CDR3 length: 14 amino acids. Germline trimming cut 3 bases from V and 8 bases from J; bases unmatched to any gene: 6. Germline CDR1 reads SGHDT; CDR2 reads YYEEEE. CDR3 nucleotides: TGTGCCAGCAGCTGGACGGACAGGGGGCAAGGCTACACCTTC. Translating gives CASSWTDRGQGYTF. Filled out from reference TRBV5-6 and TRBJ1-2, the complete variable domain reads DAGVTQSPTHLIKTRGQQVTLRCSPKSGHDTVSWYQQALGQGPQFIFQYYEEEERQRGNFPDRFSGHQFPNYSSELNVNALLLGDSALYLCASSWTDRGQGYTFGSGTRLTVV.

The chain joins TRBV5-1 to TRBJ1-2; TRBD1 matches at 8 bases. Germline CDR1 and CDR2: SGHRS and YFSETQ. The CDR3 sequence is 13 residues long. The V gene end was trimmed by 7 bases and the J gene end by 7 bases; junction bases not matched to a gene: 9. CDR3 nucleotide sequence: TGCGCCAGCGGACTCCAGGGGGCGTCTGGCTACACCTTC. The encoded protein is CASGLQGASGYTF.

V usage is TRBV5-1 and J usage is TRBJ2-3, with 9 bases lining up with TRBD2. V was pared by 0 bases and J by 5 bases, with 7 bases of the junction left unmatched. Germline V gene lookup returns CDR1 SGHRS and CDR2 YFSETQ. The CDR3 totals 16 residues. The CDR3 loop is CASSLGGSGGQDTQYF. DNA of the CDR3: TGCGCCAGCAGCTTGGGAGGTAGCGGGGGTCAAGATACGCAGTATTTT.

This chain joins TRBV5-6 and TRBJ2-3; TRBD1 matches at 12 bases. The V gene's germline CDR1 is SGHDT and CDR2 YYEEEE. Trimming cost V 4 bases and J 4 bases; bases outside gene matches: 7. This CDR3 has 16 amino acids. The CDR3 loop is CASSVRDRGHSDTQYF. In DNA, the CDR3 is TGTGCCAGCAGCGTCCGGGACAGGGGGCATTCAGATACGCAGTATTTT. Supplemented by reference TRBV5-6 and TRBJ2-3, the full variable domain reads DAGVTQSPTHLIKTRGQQVTLRCSPKSGHDTVSWYQQALGQGPQFIFQYYEEEERQRGNFPDRFSGHQFPNYSSELNVNALLLGDSALYLCASSVRDRGHSDTQYFGPGTRLTVL.

The genes are TRBV11-2 and TRBJ1-1; TRBD1 matches at 8 bases. This CDR3 has 14 amino acids. The germline V gene encodes CDR1 SGHAT and CDR2 FQNNGV. V gave up 4 bases and J gave up 3 bases; unmatched junction bases: 4. In nucleotides, the CDR3 is TGTGCCAGCAGCTGGACAGGGCCAGACACTGAAGCTTTCTTT. As protein: CASSWTGPDTEAFF.

This chain joins TRBV6-6 and TRBJ1-5; a possible D gene is TRBD1 (6 bases). Germline V lookup: CDR1 MNHNY, CDR2 SVGAGI (reference sequence). Trimming removed 5 bases from V and 7 bases from J, with 9 bases in between. The CDR3 has 12 amino acids. The chain's CDR3 is CASSGGQQPQHF. The CDR3 DNA reads as TGTGCCAGCAGTGGCGGACAGCAGCCCCAGCATTTT.

The chain couples TRBV30 to TRBJ1-6; D is uncertain. The germline CDR1 and CDR2 sequences are GTSNPN and SVGIG (reference sequence). Between the trimmed V and J ends, which lost 0 bases and 9 bases, there was a span of 6 bases. The CDR3 runs 12 residues. The CDR3 sequence is CAWSVEGSPLHF. DNA for the CDR3: TGTGCCTGGAGTGTCGAGGGTTCACCCCTCCACTTT.

The chain uses TRBV6-5 and TRBJ2-1; 7 bases fit TRBD1. The CDR3 has 13 residues. CDR1 is MNHEY and CDR2 is SVGAGI in the germline V gene. The junction had 3 bases not matched to a gene; V was cut back by 6 bases and J by 4 bases. The CDR3, as DNA: TGTGCCAGCAGGAGGGACAGTTACAATGAGCAGTTCTTC. Its protein product is CASRRDSYNEQFF.

This clone appeared a few times. The rearrangement joins TRBV7-3 to TRBJ2-3, with 10 bases fitting TRBD2. CDR1 is SGHTA, CDR2 FQGTGA, per germline. This CDR3 contains 17 residues. V was pared by 6 bases and J by 0 bases, with 9 bases of the junction left unmatched. CDR3 residues: CASSRSGGRPSTDTQYF. The CDR3 DNA reads as TGTGCCAGCAGTCGTAGCGGGGGGCGACCGAGCACAGATACGCAGTATTTT.

The rearrangement links TRBV14 to TRBJ1-6; D is uncertain. CDR3 length: 14 amino acids. Trimming left V 3 bases short and J 10 bases short, with 13 bases between. The germline CDR1 and CDR2 sequences are SGHDN and FVKESK. CDR3 protein: CASSQEDFASPLHF. In nucleotides, the CDR3 is TGTGCCAGCAGCCAGGAAGACTTCGCGTCACCCCTCCACTTT. Full variable domain (rest looked up from reference TRBV14 and TRBJ1-6): EAGVTQFPSHSVIEKGQTVTLRCDPISGHDNLYWYRRVMGKEIKFLLHFVKESKQDESGMPNNRFLAERTGGTYSTLKVQPAELEDSGVYFCASSQEDFASPLHFGNGTRLTVT.

The chain employs TRBV5-1 and TRBJ1-2; tentative D call: TRBD1 (5 bases). Trimming shortened V by 0 bases and J by 4 bases, and 13 bases separated the two germline ends. Germline CDR1 is SGHRS and CDR2 is YFSETQ. The length of the CDR3 is 15 residues. The CDR3 sequence: CASSLVKGSGYGYTF. The CDR3 bases are TGCGCCAGCAGCTTGGTTAAGGGGTCCGGCTATGGCTACACCTTC.

The rearrangement uses TRBV10-2 and TRBJ1-5; TRBD1 is a possible D gene (6 bases). V lost 2 bases to trimming and J lost 2 bases, with 10 bases between them. The CDR3 consists of 15 residues. The germline V gene encodes CDR1 WSHSY and CDR2 SAAADI. The CDR3 loop reads CASSERGGRNQPQHF. The DNA of the CDR3 is TGCGCCAGCAGTGAGCGCGGGGGCCGCAATCAGCCCCAGCATTTT.

The chain combines TRBV5-6 with TRBJ2-1, with D perhaps TRBD1 (5 bases). Trimming removed 6 bases from V and 8 bases from J, with 21 bases in between. The CDR3 totals 15 residues. The germline gives CDR1 SGHDT, CDR2 YYEEEE. CDR3 protein: CASTRQGPIQYEQFF. The CDR3 coding sequence is TGTGCCAGCACCAGGCAGGGTCCTATACAATATGAGCAGTTCTTC.

V gene TRBV2 combines with J gene TRBJ2-1; D is ambiguous. The germline V gene encodes CDR1 SNHLY and CDR2 FYNNEI. The CDR3 runs 13 residues. The V end lost 5 bases, the J end lost 6 bases, and 11 bases lay between the germline ends. CDR3 nucleotide sequence: TGTGCCAGCAGTCACCGAGAACCCAATGAGCAGTTCTTC. Translation: CASSHREPNEQFF.

The chain is built from TRBV29-1 and TRBJ2-2; the match to TRBD1 covers 9 bases. V lost 7 bases, J lost 4 bases, and 7 bases stayed unmatched. Germline V lookup: CDR1 SQVTM, CDR2 ANQGSEA. The CDR3 spans 14 residues. The CDR3 DNA reads TGCAGCGGAGGGACAGGGAGGAGCACCGGGGAGCTGTTTTTT. Protein: CSGGTGRSTGELFF.

V usage is TRBV5-1 and J usage is TRBJ2-2; 10 nucleotides agree with TRBD2. Germline assignment: CDR1 SGHRS and CDR2 YFSETQ. V was pared by 3 bases and J by 1 base, with 9 bases of the junction left unmatched. The CDR3 sequence is 18 residues long. The CDR3 loop is CASSSLPASGGNTGELFF. CDR3 DNA: TGCGCCAGCAGCTCATTACCAGCTAGCGGGGGGAACACCGGGGAGCTGTTTTTT. The entire variable domain, with the rest obtained from reference TRBV5-1 and TRBJ2-2, is as follows: KAGVTQTPRYLIKTRGQQVTLSCSPISGHRSVSWYQQTPGQGLQFLFEYFSETQRNKGNFPGRFSGRQFSNSRSEMNVSTLELGDSALYLCASSSLPASGGNTGELFFGEGSRLTVL.

The genes are TRBV7-2 and TRBJ2-7; 7 bases are shared with TRBD1. In germline, CDR1 is SGHTA, CDR2 FQGNSA. The length of the CDR3 is 14 residues. V shed 3 bases and J 3 bases; nucleotides not matched to a gene: 5. In nucleotides, the CDR3 is TGTGCCAGCAGCTTGCAGGGGGAAAGCTACGAGCAGTACTTC. Encoded protein: CASSLQGESYEQYF.

This clone was recorded a few times. This chain connects TRBV4-1 to TRBJ1-1; perhaps TRBD1 as D (6 bases). Germline values: CDR1 MGHRA, CDR2 YSYEKL. The CDR3 spans 15 residues. With 4 bases removed from V and 6 bases from J, the gap between germline ends came to 18 bases. This CDR3 reads CASSPRDRMEAEAFF. CDR3 DNA sequence: TGCGCCAGCAGCCCCAGAGACAGGATGGAGGCTGAAGCTTTCTTT.